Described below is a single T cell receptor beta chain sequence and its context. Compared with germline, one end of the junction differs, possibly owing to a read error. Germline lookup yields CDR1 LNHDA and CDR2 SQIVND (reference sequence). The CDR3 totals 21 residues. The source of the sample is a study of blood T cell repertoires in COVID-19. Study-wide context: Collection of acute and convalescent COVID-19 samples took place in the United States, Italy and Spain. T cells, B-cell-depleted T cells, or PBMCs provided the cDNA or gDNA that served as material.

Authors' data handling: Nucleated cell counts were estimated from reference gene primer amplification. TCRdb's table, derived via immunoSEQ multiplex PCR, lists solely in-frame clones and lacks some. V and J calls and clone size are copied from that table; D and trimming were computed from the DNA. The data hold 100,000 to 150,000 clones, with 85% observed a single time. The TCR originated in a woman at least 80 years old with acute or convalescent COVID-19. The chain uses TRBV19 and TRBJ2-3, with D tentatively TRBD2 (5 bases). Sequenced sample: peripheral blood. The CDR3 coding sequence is TGTGCCAGAAGTAGTTTTCTCGAGAGCGGAGCGAATACAAACTGCACAGATACGCAGTATTTT. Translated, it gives CARSSFLESGANTNCTDTQYF.